The clone carrying this T cell receptor (beta chain) came up a few times. Its specificity is unknown. PCR was performed a second time for about 7 to 11 cycles using a sample-barcoded 5' primer and a J-beta primer mix. TCRdb reanalysed the 5' RACE reads using MiXCR and keeps one entry per CDR3 protein. The table lists more than 650,000 distinct CDR3 sequences, 22% of them singletons. The data are from a study of blood T cells in healthy people across ages. Study-wide results and limits: Per-million-T-cell TCR beta diversity fell roughly linearly with age. Donor CMV infection status was unknown, possibly confounding age-related changes in expanded clonotypes.

The CDR3 totals 15 residues. The germline gives CDR1 MNHEY, CDR2 SVGEGT. The J segment lost 6 bases and the V segment lost 2 bases, leaving 4 bases of the junction unmatched. The sequenced sample was blood. The sequence derives from a man aged 70-80 years in good health. This chain connects TRBV6-2 or TRBV6-3 to TRBJ2-3, with TRBD2 matching 11 bases. The CDR3 DNA is TGTGCCAGCAGTTACGTAGCGGGGGGGCAGGATACGCAGTATTTT. Translation: CASSYVAGGQDTQYF.